Below, 4 T cell receptor beta chains from the same sample are listed, as sequenced in a study of vaccination and CD4 T cells after COVID-19. TCRdb redid the calling of the PCR reads with MiXCR, one entry per CDR3 protein. The sample holds 35,000 to 45,000 distinct CDR3 sequences; under 45% are singletons and the top ten take 5% to 6.5%. Specified time point: late sampling 161 to 241 days after vaccination in three convalescent patients. Source: CD4+ T cells from blood, taken about 7 months after SARS-CoV-2 vaccination. The source of these receptors is a human donor who had recovered from COVID-19.

The sample holds a few counts of this clonotype. The chain combines TRBV6-1 with TRBJ2-3, with a tentative D call TRBD2 (5 bases). The V end lost 3 bases, the J end lost 1 base, and 11 bases lay between the germline ends. The length of the CDR3 is 15 residues. The V gene's germline CDR1 is MNHNS and CDR2 SASEGT. In nucleotides, the CDR3 is TGTGCCAGCAGTGAGGGTCTCGGGGGCACAGATACGCAGTATTTT. This sequence encodes CASSEGLGGTDTQYF.

V and J are TRBV4-1 and TRBJ2-7; tentative D call: TRBD2 (6 bases). Trimming took 1 base from V and 4 from J, leaving 11 bases between them. CDR3 length: 14 residues. Germline assignment: CDR1 MGHRA and CDR2 YSYEKL. The CDR3 DNA follows: TGCGCCAGCAGCCAAGGAGTTAGCGGATACGAGCAGTACTTC. Translated, it gives CASSQGVSGYEQYF.

The V gene is TRBV28, the J gene TRBJ1-1; 7 bases fit TRBD1. With V trimmed by 6 bases and J by 10 bases, 11 bases remained unmatched. Germline-derived CDR1 and CDR2 are MDHEN and SYDVKM. This CDR3 has 13 residues. The CDR3 DNA sequence: TGTGCCAGCAGACCCGGGACAGCGGGCGGAGCTTTCTTT. Translation: CASRPGTAGGAFF.

V usage is TRBV29-1 and J usage is TRBJ1-2; 9 nucleotides match TRBD1. Trimming took 4 bases from V and 5 from J; bases not matched to a gene: 2. Per the germline V gene, CDR1 is SQVTM and CDR2 is ANQGSEA. The CDR3 has 12 amino acids. CDR3 bases: TGCAGCGTTGTGGGACAGGGATATGGCTACACCTTC. It specifies CSVVGQGYGYTF.